The TCR beta chain under discussion was sequenced for a study of beta chain features in type 1 diabetes. Study observations and caveats: The study notes PCR might favor shorter templates equally in patients and controls.

This clone was seen a few times. What it binds is unknown. The same CDR3 also results from other DNA sequences found in this sample. Naive, central memory, regulatory and stem cell-like memory cells within the CD4+ compartment were sorted using CD45RO/CCR7/CD25/CD127/CD95/CD27. The CDR3 spans 13 residues. V was pared by 0 bases and J by 2 bases, with 5 bases between. CDR1 is GTSNPN, CDR2 SVGIG, per germline (reference sequence). What was sequenced were expressed TCRB transcripts, since all of the isolated RNA had been reverse transcribed. Naive, central memory and regulatory T cell samples averaged about 4 million immunoSEQ reads each. The data were produced by immunoSEQ multiplex PCR, yet TCRdb's version contains in-frame clones alone and is incomplete. This sample has just over 450,000 clones, with around 30% found just once.

Sequencing used naive CD4+ T cells from blood. V usage is TRBV30 and J usage is TRBJ1-5, with D tentatively TRBD1 (5 bases). This clonotype was obtained from a man aged 18-30 years in good health. The CDR3: CAWSVRGNQPQHF. CDR3 nucleotide sequence: TGTGCCTGGAGTGTCAGGGGCAATCAGCCCCAGCATTTT.